The 20 T cell receptor beta chains listed next were all sequenced from one sample in a study of patients and donors after allogeneic stem cell transplantation. TCRdb used MiXCR to reprocess the RT-PCR reads, holding one entry per CDR3 protein. The repertoire holds roughly 880,000 distinct CDR3 sequences, with more than 15% as singletons. Source material: blood, either unsorted or a sorted T cell fraction (not recorded which). All receptors derive from a human donor who was either an allogeneic HSCT recipient or a stem cell or donor lymphocyte infusion donor (not recorded which). It is not recorded whose cells these are; they may come from a transplant donor.

This clonotype occurred many times. The chain employs TRBV7-9 and TRBJ2-7, with TRBD1 matching over 9 bases. There are 14 residues in the CDR3. CDR1 SEHNR and CDR2 FQNEAQ come from the germline V gene (reference sequence). Unmatched junction bases numbered 6, after V lost 4 bases and J lost 5 bases. CDR3 amino acids: CASSSGTGLNEQYF. CDR3 bases: TGTGCCAGCAGCTCCGGGACAGGGTTGAACGAGCAGTACTTC.

The CDR3 protein is CASSSRQGMTDTQYF. CDR3 in DNA: TGTGCCAGCAGTTCCCGACAGGGTATGACAGATACGCAGTATTTT. The gene calls are TRBV6-5 and TRBJ2-3; 7 nucleotides agree with TRBD1. V shed 4 bases, J shed 3 bases, and the junction held 7 bases outside the gene matches. The CDR3 covers 15 residues. Germline values: CDR1 MNHEY, CDR2 SVGAGI.

This clonotype was counted a few times. This chain uses TRBV27 with TRBJ1-2; no clear D. Germline-derived CDR1 and CDR2 are MNHEY and SMNVEV (reference sequence). This CDR3 is 14 amino acids long. V gave up 8 bases and J gave up 6 bases, with 19 bases separating them. The CDR3 DNA follows: TGTGCCAGCGGCAGAGTGGGAGGGTTCAATGGCTACACCTTC. Residues: CASGRVGGFNGYTF.

The V and J genes are TRBV24-1 and TRBJ1-1; the D gene is possibly TRBD1 (6 bases). Germline V gives CDR1 KGHDR, CDR2 SFDVKD. CDR3 length: 15 amino acids. The V end lost 3 bases, the J end lost 6 bases, and 16 bases lay between the germline ends. CDR3 amino acids: CATSDGAVGGPEAFF. CDR3 DNA sequence: TGTGCCACCAGTGATGGGGCAGTGGGGGGCCCTGAAGCTTTCTTT.

This clonotype has just a few counts. In nucleotides, the CDR3 is TGTGCCAGCAGCCGAACCTTAGCGGGAGGCACCGGGGAGCTGTTTTTT. This encodes CASSRTLAGGTGELFF. The chain carries TRBV28 and TRBJ2-2; the match to TRBD2 covers 10 bases. Germline V gene lookup returns CDR1 MDHEN and CDR2 SYDVKM. The CDR3 sequence is 16 residues long. J gave up 4 bases and V 6 bases, and 8 bases lay outside the gene matches.

Here the CDR3 DNA reads TGTGCCAGCAGTTACGGACAGGGGGTATTCTACGAGCAGTACTTC. Protein product: CASSYGQGVFYEQYF. The rearrangement joins TRBV6-5 to TRBJ2-7, with 10 bases identical to TRBD1. Trimming at V came to 2 bases and at J to 3 bases, leaving 4 bases not matched to a gene. The germline CDR1 and CDR2 sequences are MNHEY and SVGAGI. This CDR3 has 15 amino acids.

The gene calls are TRBV12-3 or TRBV12-4 and TRBJ2-1; unclear D gene. Trimming pared 3 bases from V and 11 bases from J, leaving 17 bases between. This CDR3 is 14 amino acids long. The CDR3 coding sequence is TGTGCCAGCAGTTTTCTCGGCAGCTACGGTAAGCAGTTCTTC. It codes for CASSFLGSYGKQFF.

This clonotype has ten or more counts. The chain employs TRBV20-1 and TRBJ2-7; D tentatively fits TRBD1 or TRBD2 (5 bases each). The germline gives CDR1 DFQATT, CDR2 SNEGSKA (reference sequence). The V end was cut by 3 bases, the J end by 0 bases, with 9 bases between. The CDR3 spans 13 residues. The CDR3 loop is CSASGTNSYEQYF. The CDR3 DNA follows: TGCAGTGCTAGCGGGACGAACTCCTACGAGCAGTACTTC.

The CDR3 coding sequence is TGTGCCAGCAGCGTAGCCCCCTTGACTAGCGGGGGGGCTACAGATACGCAGTATTTT. Its protein product is CASSVAPLTSGGATDTQYF. The chain employs TRBV9 and TRBJ2-3; 14 bases are shared with TRBD2. This CDR3 has 19 amino acids. V was clipped by 0 bases and J by 3 bases; unmatched bases: 9. Germline V gives CDR1 SGDLS, CDR2 YYNGEE.

This clonotype was picked up a small number of times. V usage is TRBV7-9 and J usage is TRBJ2-5, with D tentatively TRBD2 (6 bases). The CDR3 is made up of 15 amino acids. Germline values: CDR1 SEHNR, CDR2 FQNEAQ (reference sequence). V was shortened by 2 bases and J by 2 bases, with 12 bases between the two germline ends. CDR3 nucleotide sequence: TGTGCCAGCAGCTTAAGCCTCGGGGGACAAGAGACCCAGTACTTC. Protein sequence: CASSLSLGGQETQYF. Filled out from reference TRBV7-9 and TRBJ2-5, the complete variable domain reads DTGVSQNPRHKITKRGQNVTFRCDPISEHNRLYWYRQTLGQGPEFLTYFQNEAQLEKSRLLSDRFSAERPKGSFSTLEIQRTEQGDSAMYLCASSLSLGGQETQYFGPGTRLLVL.

This clonotype showed up just a few times. The junction departs from the called germline gene at one end, perhaps through a read error. This chain joins TRBV6-1 and TRBJ2-5; the match to TRBD1 covers 9 bases. The CDR3 is 15 amino acids. The germline gives CDR1 MNHNS, CDR2 SASEGT. The CDR3, as DNA: TGTGCCAGCAGCTGGGGACAGGGAATAGAAGATACCCAGTACTTC. It yields the protein CASSWGQGIEDTQYF.

This clonotype was counted only a few times. The V and J genes are TRBV20-1 and TRBJ2-3; TRBD2 matches 8 bases. The CDR3 sequence is 14 residues long. After removal of 4 bases from V and 0 bases from J, the junction contained 3 bases not matched to a gene. CDR1 and CDR2 (germline): DFQATT, SNEGSKA (reference sequence). CDR3 protein: CSAISSGSTDTQYF. CDR3 coding DNA: TGCAGTGCTATATCTAGCGGGAGCACAGATACGCAGTATTTT.

This clonotype was seen at least ten times. The CDR3 spells CASSLDREGEQFF. CDR3 bases: TGTGCCAGCAGCCTGGACAGGGAGGGTGAGCAGTTCTTC. The chain recombines TRBV12-3 or TRBV12-4 with TRBJ2-1; D is perhaps TRBD1 (8 bases). This CDR3 contains 13 residues. The V end lost 6 bases, the J end lost 9 bases, and 15 bases lay between the germline ends.

The rearrangement links TRBV5-1 to TRBJ2-7; unclear D gene. V lost 4 bases, J lost 0 bases, and 17 bases lay in between. This CDR3 comprises 16 residues. Germline-derived CDR1 and CDR2 are SGHRS and YFSETQ. The CDR3 reads CASSPGTFLLSYEQYF. The CDR3 coding sequence is TGCGCCAGCAGCCCTGGAACCTTTCTACTCTCCTACGAGCAGTACTTC.

This clonotype was seen more than once but under ten times. The genes are TRBV7-2 and TRBJ1-5, with no clear D. Germline assignment: CDR1 SGHTA and CDR2 FQGNSA. The CDR3 loop spans 12 amino acids. V was shortened by 5 bases and J by 5 bases, with 7 bases between the two germline ends. Written as DNA, the CDR3 is TGTGCCAGCAGCCGGCCGGATCAGCCCCAGCATTTT. Residues: CASSRPDQPQHF.

The chain carries TRBV24-1 and TRBJ2-5; 10 bases match TRBD2. Trimming at V came to 3 bases and at J to 0 bases, leaving 6 bases not matched to a gene. The CDR3 has 17 residues. Germline CDR1 reads KGHDR; CDR2 reads SFDVKD. The CDR3 protein is CATSDTRTSGDQETQYF. The CDR3, as DNA: TGTGCCACCAGTGATACTCGGACTAGCGGAGACCAAGAGACCCAGTACTTC.

This clonotype was seen at least ten times. V is TRBV29-1 and J is TRBJ2-2, with a tentative D call TRBD2 (5 bases). CDR1 is SQVTM, CDR2 ANQGSEA, per germline. The CDR3 length is 14 residues. Trimming took off 5 bases at V and 3 bases at J, with 13 bases between the two ends. CDR3: CSVRSGSHTGELFF. In DNA form, the CDR3 reads TGCAGCGTTCGCTCGGGAAGCCACACCGGGGAGCTGTTTTTT.

This chain joins TRBV6-5 and TRBJ1-1, with 8 bases identical to TRBD1. The CDR3 spans 14 residues. Germline values: CDR1 MNHEY, CDR2 SVGAGI. The junction had 7 bases not matched to a gene; V was cut back by 2 bases and J by 8 bases. The CDR3: CASSYADRAPEAFF. The CDR3 nucleotides read TGTGCCAGCAGTTACGCGGACAGGGCCCCCGAAGCTTTCTTT.

The V call is TRBV7-9, the J call TRBJ2-4; tentative D call: TRBD1 (6 bases). CDR3 length: 11 amino acids. V lost 5 bases and J 9 bases, leaving 8 bases between the germline ends. Germline V gene lookup returns CDR1 SEHNR and CDR2 FQNEAQ (reference sequence). DNA of the CDR3: TGTGCCAGCAGCACAGGGCCCATTCAGTACTTC. Amino acids: CASSTGPIQYF. Looking up the rest from reference TRBV7-9 and TRBJ2-4 gives the full variable domain: DTGVSQNPRHKITKRGQNVTFRCDPISEHNRLYWYRQTLGQGPEFLTYFQNEAQLEKSRLLSDRFSAERPKGSFSTLEIQRTEQGDSAMYLCASSTGPIQYFGAGTRLSVL.

V is TRBV6-5 and J is TRBJ2-1, with D perhaps matching TRBD1 or TRBD2 (6 bases each). The CDR3 has 17 residues. CDR1 and CDR2 from the germline V gene are MNHEY and SVGAGI. V lost 1 base and J 0 bases, leaving 13 bases between the germline ends. The CDR3 is CASSYLQGGYSYNEQFF. The CDR3, as DNA: TGTGCCAGCAGTTACTTGCAAGGGGGGTACTCCTACAATGAGCAGTTCTTC.